This is a list of T cell receptor beta chains from one sample in a study of T-cell memory formation after mild COVID-19. TCRdb re-called the 5' RACE reads with MiXCR, one entry per CDR3 protein. The sample contains about 350,000 distinct CDR3 sequences, around 20% of which appear only once. The material sequenced was PBMCs or a T cell subset sorted from them (not recorded which). These TCRs come from a man between 18 and 29 years old who had mild COVID-19 (a few samples of this study predate the infection). Cell type and time point are not known. The CDR3 runs from the conserved cysteine through the conserved F or W. A D gene is named only where the DNA matches it firmly. Part of the rows lack a size; the others show once, few, many or a class for expanded clones.

J gene: TRBJ2-5; clone size: -; D gene: TRBD2; V gene: TRBV7-2; CDR3 protein: CASSSLAGSRETQYF; CDR3 DNA: TGTGCCAGCAGCTCGCTAGCGGGGTCTAGGGAGACCCAGTACTTC
J gene: TRBJ1-1; clone size: -; D gene: -; V gene: TRBV7-9; CDR3 protein: CASSLGVPWAFF; CDR3 DNA: TGTGCCAGCAGCTTAGGGGTCCCGTGGGCTTTCTTT
J gene: TRBJ1-5; clone size: few; D gene: -; V gene: TRBV6-5; CDR3 protein: CASSYSFSSVGSQPQHF; CDR3 DNA: TGTGCCAGCAGTTACTCTTTTTCGTCGGTGGGGAGTCAGCCCCAGCATTTT
J gene: TRBJ2-1; clone size: few; D gene: -; V gene: TRBV20-1; CDR3 protein: CSAMRASYNEQFF; CDR3 DNA: TGCAGTGCTATGCGGGCCTCCTACAATGAGCAGTTCTTC
J gene: TRBJ2-2; clone size: many; D gene: TRBD2; V gene: TRBV6-4; CDR3 protein: CASSESGDTGELFF; CDR3 DNA: TGTGCCAGCAGTGAAAGCGGGGACACCGGGGAGCTGTTTTTT
J gene: TRBJ2-1; clone size: few; D gene: -; V gene: TRBV18; CDR3 protein: CASSPPSSSYNEQFF; CDR3 DNA: TGTGCCAGCTCACCCCCCAGTAGCTCCTACAATGAGCAGTTCTTC
J gene: TRBJ1-2; clone size: few; D gene: TRBD1; V gene: TRBV20-1; CDR3 protein: CSASRTGELYGYTF; CDR3 DNA: TGCAGTGCTTCTAGGACAGGGGAGCTCTATGGCTACACCTTC
J gene: TRBJ1-4; clone size: few; D gene: -; V gene: TRBV7-8; CDR3 protein: CASSLVRGLEEKLFF; CDR3 DNA: TGTGCCAGCAGCTTAGTCCGTGGGCTAGAAGAAAAACTGTTTTTT
J gene: TRBJ2-7; clone size: -; D gene: TRBD1; V gene: TRBV6-1; CDR3 protein: CASKMQGAVYEQYF; CDR3 DNA: TGTGCCAGCAAAATGCAGGGGGCCGTGTACGAGCAGTACTTC
J gene: TRBJ1-6; clone size: few; D gene: -; V gene: TRBV12-3/TRBV12-4; CDR3 protein: CASRSRGSPLHF; CDR3 DNA: TGTGCCAGCAGATCAAGAGGTTCACCCCTCCACTTT
J gene: TRBJ1-4; clone size: few; D gene: -; V gene: TRBV12-3/TRBV12-4; CDR3 protein: CASSFAEATNEKLFF; CDR3 DNA: TGTGCCAGCAGTTTTGCGGAAGCAACTAATGAAAAACTGTTTTTT
J gene: TRBJ2-5; clone size: few; D gene: -; V gene: TRBV14; CDR3 protein: CASSQVRSQTQYF; CDR3 DNA: TGTGCCAGCAGCCAAGTTCGCAGCCAGACCCAGTACTTC
J gene: TRBJ2-3; clone size: -; D gene: TRBD1; V gene: TRBV5-5; CDR3 protein: CASSPDRVADTQYF; CDR3 DNA: TGTGCCAGCAGCCCGGACAGGGTGGCAGATACGCAGTATTTT
J gene: TRBJ2-1; clone size: -; D gene: -; V gene: TRBV14; CDR3 protein: CASSQEGGRSYNEQFF; CDR3 DNA: TGTGCCAGCAGCCAAGAGGGCGGGCGCTCCTACAATGAGCAGTTCTTC
J gene: TRBJ2-3; clone size: -; D gene: TRBD2; V gene: TRBV25-1; CDR3 protein: CASSRTSGNTDTQYF; CDR3 DNA: TGTGCCAGCAGCAGGACTAGCGGGAACACAGATACGCAGTATTTT
J gene: TRBJ2-7; clone size: few; D gene: TRBD1; V gene: TRBV5-6; CDR3 protein: CASSFGTGVDEQYF; CDR3 DNA: TGTGCCAGCAGCTTCGGGACAGGGGTCGACGAGCAGTACTTC
J gene: TRBJ2-1; clone size: -; D gene: -; V gene: TRBV5-4; CDR3 protein: CASSPDGLSRFF; CDR3 DNA: TGTGCCAGCAGCCCTGACGGGTTGTCGCGGTTCTTC
J gene: TRBJ2-2; clone size: few; D gene: TRBD2; V gene: TRBV5-5; CDR3 protein: CASSGRVSTGELFF; CDR3 DNA: TGTGCCAGCAGCGGGAGGGTTAGTACCGGGGAGCTGTTTTTT
J gene: TRBJ2-3; clone size: -; D gene: -; V gene: TRBV7-9; CDR3 protein: CASSFPPGTLVVDTQYF; CDR3 DNA: TGTGCCAGCAGCTTCCCCCCGGGGACCCTCGTCGTGGATACGCAGTATTTT
J gene: TRBJ2-3; clone size: -; D gene: -; V gene: TRBV30; CDR3 protein: CAWSKGGSTDTQYF; CDR3 DNA: TGTGCCTGGAGCAAGGGGGGGAGCACAGATACGCAGTATTTT
J gene: TRBJ1-2; clone size: -; D gene: -; V gene: TRBV7-9; CDR3 protein: CASSNRGPGYTF; CDR3 DNA: TGTGCCAGCAGCAACCGGGGACCTGGCTACACCTTC
J gene: TRBJ1-6; clone size: -; D gene: -; V gene: TRBV10-3; CDR3 protein: CAISRGQGNSPLHF; CDR3 DNA: TGTGCCATTAGTCGGGGCCAAGGAAATTCACCCCTCCACTTT
J gene: TRBJ1-3; clone size: few; D gene: -; V gene: TRBV5-1; CDR3 protein: CASSLVGTLGNTIYF; CDR3 DNA: TGCGCCAGCAGCTTGGTGGGGACACTTGGAAACACCATATATTTT
J gene: TRBJ2-3; clone size: -; D gene: TRBD1; V gene: TRBV18; CDR3 protein: CASSPRKTGTGPTDTQYF; CDR3 DNA: TGTGCCAGCTCACCACGAAAGACCGGGACAGGGCCCACAGATACGCAGTATTTT
J gene: TRBJ2-7; clone size: few; D gene: TRBD2; V gene: TRBV11-2; CDR3 protein: CASSLGFSGSYEQYF; CDR3 DNA: TGTGCCAGCAGCTTAGGGTTTAGCGGGTCCTACGAGCAGTACTTC
J gene: TRBJ2-7; clone size: few; D gene: -; V gene: TRBV15; CDR3 protein: CATSRKARSLIMIEQYF; CDR3 DNA: TGTGCCACCAGCAGAAAAGCCAGGTCCCTTATTATGATCGAGCAGTACTTC
J gene: TRBJ2-1; clone size: few; D gene: TRBD2; V gene: TRBV6-5; CDR3 protein: CASRTPGLAMHEQFF; CDR3 DNA: TGTGCCAGCAGAACACCGGGACTAGCGATGCATGAGCAGTTCTTC
J gene: TRBJ2-1; clone size: few; D gene: TRBD1; V gene: TRBV18; CDR3 protein: CASSVGQGGNEQFF; CDR3 DNA: TGTGCCAGCTCAGTCGGACAGGGTGGTAATGAGCAGTTCTTC
J gene: TRBJ2-6; clone size: once; D gene: TRBD1; V gene: TRBV7-8; CDR3 protein: CASSPGDRVGSGANVLTF; CDR3 DNA: TGTGCCAGCAGCCCGGGGGACAGGGTGGGGTCTGGGGCCAACGTCCTGACTTTC
J gene: TRBJ2-3; clone size: few; D gene: -; V gene: TRBV7-7; CDR3 protein: CASSSLSNTDTQYF; CDR3 DNA: TGTGCCAGCAGCTCTCTATCAAACACAGATACGCAGTATTTT
J gene: TRBJ2-2; clone size: -; D gene: -; V gene: TRBV4-1; CDR3 protein: CASSQVRGNTGELFF; CDR3 DNA: TGCGCCAGCAGCCAGGTCAGGGGGAACACCGGGGAGCTGTTTTTT
J gene: TRBJ1-1; clone size: few; D gene: -; V gene: TRBV6-6; CDR3 protein: CASTRAENTEAFF; CDR3 DNA: TGTGCCAGCACTCGAGCCGAGAACACTGAAGCTTTCTTT
J gene: TRBJ2-5; clone size: few; D gene: -; V gene: TRBV20-1; CDR3 protein: CSAGDRRRETQYF; CDR3 DNA: TGCAGTGCGGGGGACCGCCGGCGAGAGACCCAGTACTTC